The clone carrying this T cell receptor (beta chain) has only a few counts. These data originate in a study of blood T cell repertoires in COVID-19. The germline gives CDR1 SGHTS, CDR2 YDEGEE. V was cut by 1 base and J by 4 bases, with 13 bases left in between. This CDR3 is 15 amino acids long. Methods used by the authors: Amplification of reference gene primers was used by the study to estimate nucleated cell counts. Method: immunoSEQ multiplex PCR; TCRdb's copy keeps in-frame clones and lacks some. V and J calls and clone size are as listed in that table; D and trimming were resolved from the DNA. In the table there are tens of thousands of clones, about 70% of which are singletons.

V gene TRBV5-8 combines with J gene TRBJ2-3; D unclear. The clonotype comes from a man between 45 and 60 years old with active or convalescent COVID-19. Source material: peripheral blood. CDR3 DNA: TGTGCCAGCAGCTTGTTGAGTTTAGTGGCAGATACGCAGTATTTT. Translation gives CASSLLSLVADTQYF.